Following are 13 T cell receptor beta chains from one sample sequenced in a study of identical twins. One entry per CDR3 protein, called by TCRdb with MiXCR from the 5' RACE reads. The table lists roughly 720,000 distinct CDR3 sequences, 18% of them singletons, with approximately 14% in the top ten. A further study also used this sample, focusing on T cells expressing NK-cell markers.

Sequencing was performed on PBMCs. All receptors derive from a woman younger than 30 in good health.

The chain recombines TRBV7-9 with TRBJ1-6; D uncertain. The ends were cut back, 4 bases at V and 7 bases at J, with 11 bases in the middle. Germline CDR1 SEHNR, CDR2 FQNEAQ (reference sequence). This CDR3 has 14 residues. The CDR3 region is CASSWQGGNSPLHF. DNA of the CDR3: TGTGCCAGCAGCTGGCAAGGTGGGAATTCACCCCTCCACTTT.

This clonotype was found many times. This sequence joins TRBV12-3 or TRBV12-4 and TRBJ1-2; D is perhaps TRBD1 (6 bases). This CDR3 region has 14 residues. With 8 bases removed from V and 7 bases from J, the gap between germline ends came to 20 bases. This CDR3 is CASLLGQIAGGYTF. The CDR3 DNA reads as TGTGCCAGCCTCCTAGGACAGATCGCTGGTGGCTACACCTTC.

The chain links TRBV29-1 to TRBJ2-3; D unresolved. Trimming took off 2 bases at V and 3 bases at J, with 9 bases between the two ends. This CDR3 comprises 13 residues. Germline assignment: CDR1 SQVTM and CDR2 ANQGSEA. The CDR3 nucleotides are TGCAGCGTTGAACTCTCGGGTACAGATACGCAGTATTTT. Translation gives CSVELSGTDTQYF.

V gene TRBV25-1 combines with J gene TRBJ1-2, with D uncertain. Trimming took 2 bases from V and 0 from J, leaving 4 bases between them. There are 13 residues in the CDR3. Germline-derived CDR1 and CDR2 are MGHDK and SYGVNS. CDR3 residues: CASSEGANYGYTF. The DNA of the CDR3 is TGTGCCAGCAGTGAAGGGGCTAACTATGGCTACACCTTC.

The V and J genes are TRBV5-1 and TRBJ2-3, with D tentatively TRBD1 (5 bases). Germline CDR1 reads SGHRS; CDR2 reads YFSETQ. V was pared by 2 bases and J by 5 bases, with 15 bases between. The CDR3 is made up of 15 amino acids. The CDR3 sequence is CASSLQVATGDTQYF. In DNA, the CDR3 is TGCGCCAGCAGCTTACAGGTTGCTACGGGAGATACGCAGTATTTT. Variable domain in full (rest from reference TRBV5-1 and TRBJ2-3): KAGVTQTPRYLIKTRGQQVTLSCSPISGHRSVSWYQQTPGQGLQFLFEYFSETQRNKGNFPGRFSGRQFSNSRSEMNVSTLELGDSALYLCASSLQVATGDTQYFGPGTRLTVL.

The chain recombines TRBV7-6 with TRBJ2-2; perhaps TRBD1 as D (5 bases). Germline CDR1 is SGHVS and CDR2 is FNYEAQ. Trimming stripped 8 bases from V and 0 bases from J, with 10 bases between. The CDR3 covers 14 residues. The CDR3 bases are TGTGCCAGCGAACGGACAACGAACACCGGGGAGCTGTTTTTT. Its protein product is CASERTTNTGELFF.

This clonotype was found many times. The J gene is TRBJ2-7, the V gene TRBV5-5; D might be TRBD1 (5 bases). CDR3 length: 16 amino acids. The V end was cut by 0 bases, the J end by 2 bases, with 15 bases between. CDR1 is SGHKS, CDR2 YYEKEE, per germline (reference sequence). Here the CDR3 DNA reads TGTGCCAGCAGCTTGGATTTGGGGCGCGCTGCCTACGAGCAGTACTTC. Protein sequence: CASSLDLGRAAYEQYF.

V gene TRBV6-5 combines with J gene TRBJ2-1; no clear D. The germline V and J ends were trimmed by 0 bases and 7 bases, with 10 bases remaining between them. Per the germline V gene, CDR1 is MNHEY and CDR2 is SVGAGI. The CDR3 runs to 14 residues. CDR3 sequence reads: CASSYSRELNEQFF. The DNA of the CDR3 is TGTGCCAGCAGTTACTCAAGAGAATTAAATGAGCAGTTCTTC.

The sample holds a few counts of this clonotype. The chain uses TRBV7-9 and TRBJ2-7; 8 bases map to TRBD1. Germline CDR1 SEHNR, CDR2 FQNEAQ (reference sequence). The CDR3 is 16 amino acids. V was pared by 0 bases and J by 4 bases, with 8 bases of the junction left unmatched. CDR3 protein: CASSLAATGDKYEQYF. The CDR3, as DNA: TGTGCCAGCAGCTTAGCTGCGACAGGGGACAAATACGAGCAGTACTTC.

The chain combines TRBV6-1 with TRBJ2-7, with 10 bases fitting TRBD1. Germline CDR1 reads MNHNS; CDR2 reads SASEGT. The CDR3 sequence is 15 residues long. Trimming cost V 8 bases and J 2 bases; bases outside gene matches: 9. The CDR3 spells CASSKWDRGPYEQYF. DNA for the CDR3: TGTGCCAGCTCAAAATGGGACAGGGGTCCCTACGAGCAGTACTTC.

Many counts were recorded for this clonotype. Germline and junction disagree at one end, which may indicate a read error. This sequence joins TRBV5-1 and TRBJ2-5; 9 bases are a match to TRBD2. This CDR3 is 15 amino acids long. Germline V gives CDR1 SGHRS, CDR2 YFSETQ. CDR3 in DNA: TGTGCCAGCAGTTTAGTGCTAGCGGGACAAGAGACCCAGTACTTC. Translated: CASSLVLAGQETQYF.

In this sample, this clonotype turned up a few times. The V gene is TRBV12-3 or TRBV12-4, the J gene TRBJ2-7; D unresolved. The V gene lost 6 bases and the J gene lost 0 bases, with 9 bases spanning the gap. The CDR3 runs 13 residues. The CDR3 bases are TGTGCCAGCAGAAGAATGGGCTCCTACGAGCAGTACTTC. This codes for CASRRMGSYEQYF.

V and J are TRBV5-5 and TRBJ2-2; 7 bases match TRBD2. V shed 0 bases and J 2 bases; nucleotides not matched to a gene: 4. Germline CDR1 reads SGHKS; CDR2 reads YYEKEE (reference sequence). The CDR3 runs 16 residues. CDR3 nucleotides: TGTGCCAGCAGCTTGGCCCCTAGCGGCAACACCGGGGAGCTGTTTTTT. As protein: CASSLAPSGNTGELFF.